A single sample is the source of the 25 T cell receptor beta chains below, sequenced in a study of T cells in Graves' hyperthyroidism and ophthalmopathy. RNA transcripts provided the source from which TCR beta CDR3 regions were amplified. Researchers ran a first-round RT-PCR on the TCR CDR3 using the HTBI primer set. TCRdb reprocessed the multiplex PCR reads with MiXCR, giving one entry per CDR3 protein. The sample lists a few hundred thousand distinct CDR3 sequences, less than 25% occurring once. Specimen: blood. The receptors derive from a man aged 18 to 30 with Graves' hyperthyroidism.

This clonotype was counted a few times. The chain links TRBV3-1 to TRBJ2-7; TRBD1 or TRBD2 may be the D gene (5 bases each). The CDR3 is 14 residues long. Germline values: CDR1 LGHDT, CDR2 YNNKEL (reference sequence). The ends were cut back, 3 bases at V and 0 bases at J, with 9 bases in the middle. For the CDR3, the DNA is TGTGCCAGCAGCCATGCAGGGAGCTCCTACGAGCAGTACTTC. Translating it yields CASSHAGSSYEQYF.

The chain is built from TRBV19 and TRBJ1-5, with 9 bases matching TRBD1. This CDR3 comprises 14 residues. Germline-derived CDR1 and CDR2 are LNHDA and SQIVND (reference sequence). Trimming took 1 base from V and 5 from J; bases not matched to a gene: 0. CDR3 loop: CASSIGTGDQPQHF. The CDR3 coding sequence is TGTGCCAGTAGTATAGGGACAGGGGATCAGCCCCAGCATTTT. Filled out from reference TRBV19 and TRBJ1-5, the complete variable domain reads DGGITQSPKYLFRKEGQNVTLSCEQNLNHDAMYWYRQDPGQGLRLIYYSQIVNDFQKGDIAEGYSVSREKKESFPLTVTSAQKNPTAFYLCASSIGTGDQPQHFGDGTRLSIL.

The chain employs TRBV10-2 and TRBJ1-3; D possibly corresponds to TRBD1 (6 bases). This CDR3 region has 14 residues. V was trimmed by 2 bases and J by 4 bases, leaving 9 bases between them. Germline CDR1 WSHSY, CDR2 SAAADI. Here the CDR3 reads CASSETGWGNTIYF. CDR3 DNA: TGCGCCAGCAGTGAGACAGGGTGGGGAAACACCATATATTTT.

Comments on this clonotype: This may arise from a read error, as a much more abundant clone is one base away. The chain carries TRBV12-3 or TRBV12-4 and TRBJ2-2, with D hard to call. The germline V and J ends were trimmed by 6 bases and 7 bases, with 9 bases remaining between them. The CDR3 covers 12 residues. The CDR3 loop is CASSIPDGELFF. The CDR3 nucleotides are TGTGCCAGCAGCATCCCGGACGGGGAGCTGTTTTTT.

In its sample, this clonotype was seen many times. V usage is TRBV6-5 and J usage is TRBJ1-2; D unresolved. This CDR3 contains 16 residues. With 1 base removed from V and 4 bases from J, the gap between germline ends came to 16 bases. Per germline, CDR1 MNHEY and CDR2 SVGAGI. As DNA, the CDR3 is TGTGCCAGCAGTTACTTCGGACGGGGAGATGGCTATGGCTACACCTTC. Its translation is CASSYFGRGDGYGYTF.

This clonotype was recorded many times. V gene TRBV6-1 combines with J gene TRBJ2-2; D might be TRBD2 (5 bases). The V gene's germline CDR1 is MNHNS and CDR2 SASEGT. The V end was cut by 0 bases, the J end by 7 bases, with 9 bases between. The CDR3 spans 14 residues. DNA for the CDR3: TGTGCCAGCAGTGAAGCGATCGGGGTCGGGGAGCTGTTTTTT. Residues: CASSEAIGVGELFF.

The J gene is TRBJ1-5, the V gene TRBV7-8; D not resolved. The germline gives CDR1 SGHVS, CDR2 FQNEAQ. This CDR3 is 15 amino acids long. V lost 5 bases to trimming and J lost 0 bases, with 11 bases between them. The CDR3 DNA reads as TGTGCCAGCAGCCCGACGGAGTATAGCAATCAGCCCCAGCATTTT. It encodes CASSPTEYSNQPQHF.

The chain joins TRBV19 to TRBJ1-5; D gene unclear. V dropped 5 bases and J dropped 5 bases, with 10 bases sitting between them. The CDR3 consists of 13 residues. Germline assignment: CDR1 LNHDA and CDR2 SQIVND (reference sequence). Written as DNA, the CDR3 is TGTGCCAGTAGTTCGGACTTCTATCAGCCCCAGCATTTT. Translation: CASSSDFYQPQHF.

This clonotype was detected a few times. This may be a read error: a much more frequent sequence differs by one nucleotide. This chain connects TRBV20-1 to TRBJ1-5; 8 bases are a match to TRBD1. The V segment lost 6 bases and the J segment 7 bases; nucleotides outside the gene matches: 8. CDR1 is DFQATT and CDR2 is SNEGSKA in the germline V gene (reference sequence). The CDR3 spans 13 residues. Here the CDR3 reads CSATGQGMQPQHF. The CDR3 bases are TGCAGTGCCACCGGACAGGGTATGCAGCCCCAGCATTTT.

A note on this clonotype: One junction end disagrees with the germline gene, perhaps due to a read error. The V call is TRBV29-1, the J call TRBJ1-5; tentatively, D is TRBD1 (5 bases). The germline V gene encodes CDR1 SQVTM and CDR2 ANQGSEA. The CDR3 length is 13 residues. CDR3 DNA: TGCAGCGTTGAAGCAATCACAGGTCAGCCTCAGCATTTT. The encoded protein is CSVEAITGQPQHF.

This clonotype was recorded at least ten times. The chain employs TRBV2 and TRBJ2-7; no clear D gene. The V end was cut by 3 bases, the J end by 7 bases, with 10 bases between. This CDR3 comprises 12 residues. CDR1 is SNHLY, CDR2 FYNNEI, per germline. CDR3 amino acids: CASSDRSSEQYF. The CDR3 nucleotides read TGTGCCAGCAGTGATAGGAGTTCAGAGCAGTACTTC.

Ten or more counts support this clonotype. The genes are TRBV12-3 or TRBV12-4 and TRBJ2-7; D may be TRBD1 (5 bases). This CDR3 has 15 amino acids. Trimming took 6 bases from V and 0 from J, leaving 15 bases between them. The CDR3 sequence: CASRKTGLSSYEQYF. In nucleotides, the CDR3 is TGTGCCAGCAGAAAAACAGGCCTAAGCTCCTACGAGCAGTACTTC.

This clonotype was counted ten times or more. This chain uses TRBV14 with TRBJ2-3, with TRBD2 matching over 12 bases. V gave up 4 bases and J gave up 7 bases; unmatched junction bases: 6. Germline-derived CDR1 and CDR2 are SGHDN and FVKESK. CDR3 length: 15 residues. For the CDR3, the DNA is TGTGCCAGCAGCCGACTAGCGGGGGACCCCTATACGCAGTATTTT. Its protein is CASSRLAGDPYTQYF.

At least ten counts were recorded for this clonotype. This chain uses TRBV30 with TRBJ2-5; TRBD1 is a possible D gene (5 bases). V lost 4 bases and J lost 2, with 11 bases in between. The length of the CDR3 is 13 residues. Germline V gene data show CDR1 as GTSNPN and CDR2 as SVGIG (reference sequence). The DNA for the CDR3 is TGTGCCTGGATTCCGGACACACAAGAGACCCAGTACTTC. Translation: CAWIPDTQETQYF.

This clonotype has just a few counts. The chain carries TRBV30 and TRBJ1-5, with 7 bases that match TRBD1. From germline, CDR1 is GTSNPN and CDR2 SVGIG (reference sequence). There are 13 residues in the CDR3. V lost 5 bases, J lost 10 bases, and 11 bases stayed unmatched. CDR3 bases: TGTGCCTGGTCCGACAGGGCCGGGATCCCCCAGCATTTT. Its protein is CAWSDRAGIPQHF. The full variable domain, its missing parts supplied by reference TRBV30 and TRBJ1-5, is SQTIHQWPATLVQPVGSPLSLECTVEGTSNPNLYWYRQAAGRGLQLLFYSVGIGQISSEVPQNLSASRPQDRQFILSSKKLLLSDSGFYLCAWSDRAGIPQHFGDGTRLSIL.

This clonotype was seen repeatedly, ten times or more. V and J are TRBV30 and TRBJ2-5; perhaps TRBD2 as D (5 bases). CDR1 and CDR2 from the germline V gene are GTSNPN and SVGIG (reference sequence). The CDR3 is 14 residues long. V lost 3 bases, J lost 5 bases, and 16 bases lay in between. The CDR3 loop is CAWRMEDSLETQYF. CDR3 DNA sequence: TGTGCCTGGAGGATGGAGGATTCATTGGAGACCCAGTACTTC.

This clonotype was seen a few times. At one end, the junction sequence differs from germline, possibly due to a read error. The CDR3 here is CASSLSSLTYEQHF. CDR3 nucleotides: TGTGCCAGCAGTTTATCGAGTCTGACCTACGAGCAGCACTTC. This chain uses TRBV27 with TRBJ2-7; D unresolved. The CDR3 has 14 residues. CDR1 is MNHEY and CDR2 is SMNVEV in the germline V gene (reference sequence).

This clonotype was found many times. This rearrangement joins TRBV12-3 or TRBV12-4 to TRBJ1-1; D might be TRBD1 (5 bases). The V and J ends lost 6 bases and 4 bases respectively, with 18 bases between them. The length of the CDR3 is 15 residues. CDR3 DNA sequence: TGTGCCAGCAGGACTCAGGGAGGCCTGGTCACTGAAGCTTTCTTT. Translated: CASRTQGGLVTEAFF.

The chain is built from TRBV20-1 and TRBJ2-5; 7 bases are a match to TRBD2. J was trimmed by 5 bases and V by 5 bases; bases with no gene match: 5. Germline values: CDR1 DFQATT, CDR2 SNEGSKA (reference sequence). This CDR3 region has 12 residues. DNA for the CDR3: TGCAGTGCTTGGGGACTAACGGAGACCCAGTACTTC. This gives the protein CSAWGLTETQYF.

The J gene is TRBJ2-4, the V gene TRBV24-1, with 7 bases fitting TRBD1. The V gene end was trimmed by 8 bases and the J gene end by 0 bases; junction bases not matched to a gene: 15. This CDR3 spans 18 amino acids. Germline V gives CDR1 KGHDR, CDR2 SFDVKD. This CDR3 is CATITDRMGPIAKNIQYF. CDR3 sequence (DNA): TGTGCCACCATCACGGACAGGATGGGCCCAATAGCCAAAAACATTCAGTACTTC.

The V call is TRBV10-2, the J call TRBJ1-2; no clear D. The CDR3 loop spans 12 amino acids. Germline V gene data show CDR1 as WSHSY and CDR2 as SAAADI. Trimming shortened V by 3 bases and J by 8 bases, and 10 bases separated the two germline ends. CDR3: CASSDSSRGYTF. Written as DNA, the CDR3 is TGCGCCAGCAGTGATAGTTCACGAGGCTACACCTTC.

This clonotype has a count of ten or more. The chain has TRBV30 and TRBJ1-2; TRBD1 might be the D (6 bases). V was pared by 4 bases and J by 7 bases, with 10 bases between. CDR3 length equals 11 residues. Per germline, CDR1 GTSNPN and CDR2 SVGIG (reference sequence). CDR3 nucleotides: TGTGCCTGGACCGAAGGGGGTGGCTACACCTTC. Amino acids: CAWTEGGGYTF.

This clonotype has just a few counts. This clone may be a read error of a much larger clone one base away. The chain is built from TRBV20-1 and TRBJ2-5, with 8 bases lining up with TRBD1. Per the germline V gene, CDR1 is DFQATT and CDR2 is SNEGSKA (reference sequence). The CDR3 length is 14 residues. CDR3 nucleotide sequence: TGCAGTGCTAGGTCTCGACAGGGGAAAGAGACCAAGTACTTC. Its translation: CSARSRQGKETKYF.

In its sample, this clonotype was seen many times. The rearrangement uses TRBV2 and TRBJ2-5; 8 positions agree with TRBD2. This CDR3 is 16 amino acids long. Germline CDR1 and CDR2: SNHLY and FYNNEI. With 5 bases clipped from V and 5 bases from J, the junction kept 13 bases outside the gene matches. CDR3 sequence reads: CASSPHRSGGVETQYF. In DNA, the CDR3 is TGTGCCAGCAGTCCCCACAGGAGCGGGGGTGTGGAGACCCAGTACTTC.

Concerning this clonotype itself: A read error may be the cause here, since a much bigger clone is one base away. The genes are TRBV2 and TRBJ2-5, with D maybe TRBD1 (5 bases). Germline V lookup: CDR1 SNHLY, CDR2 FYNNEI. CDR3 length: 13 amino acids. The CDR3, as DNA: TGTGCCAGCTGCGAGGACACCCAAGATACCCAGTACTTC. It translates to CASCEDTQDTQYF.